Sequencing of this TCR beta chain was carried out in a study of blood T cell repertoires in COVID-19. Turning to the study itself: Italy, Spain and the United States were the sources of the convalescent and acute COVID-19 samples. From T cells, B-cell-depleted T cells, or PBMCs came the material, which was cDNA or gDNA.

In the source study's methods: How many nucleated cells were present was estimated from reference gene primer amplification. The protocol was immunoSEQ multiplex PCR, while the TCRdb copy is restricted to in-frame clones and leaves out a portion. V and J calls and clone size are as listed in that table; D and trimming were resolved from the DNA. The repertoire holds about 74,000 clones, with 84% as singletons. The CDR3 is 14 residues long. Per the germline V gene, CDR1 is GTSNPN and CDR2 is SVGIG (reference sequence). With 3 bases removed from V and 1 base from J, the gap between germline ends came to 12 bases.

This chain connects TRBV30 to TRBJ1-2, with a tentative D call TRBD1 (6 bases). The sequence came from a man in his 70s with acute or convalescent COVID-19. The source material was peripheral blood. CDR3 in DNA: TGTGCCTGGAGCCCGGACAGTGTTAACTATGGCTACACCTTC. Translating it yields CAWSPDSVNYGYTF.